This is a list of T cell receptor beta chains from one sample in a study of shared clonotypes between healthy human individuals. Assay: immunoSEQ multiplex PCR; the TCRdb copy retains only in-frame clones and omits some. This sample has roughly 1,800,000 clones, with around 96% found just once. Input material: naive CD8+ T cells sorted from blood. The receptors shown here come from a man in his late teens or twenties in good health. Each CDR3 is given with its conserved first and last residue. Fields, in order: V gene, clone size, J gene, CDR3 length, D gene, CDR3 DNA, CDR3 protein. D genes are given only for firm matches. Clone size is given for some rows only: seen once, a few or many times, or a class if the clone is expanded.

TRBV4-3,NA,TRBJ2-7,15,TRBD2,TGCGCCAGCAGCCAAGATCCGGGGGGTCCCTACGAGCAGTACTTC,CASSQDPGGPYEQYF
TRBV5-1,NA,TRBJ1-1,14,NA,TGCGCCAGCAGCTTGGCGCCAGGGCCAACTGAAGCTTTCTTT,CASSLAPGPTEAFF
TRBV5-6,once,TRBJ2-7,13,NA,TGTGCCAGCAGCCCGGAATCCTCCTACGAGCAGTACTTC,CASSPESSYEQYF
TRBV4-3,NA,TRBJ2-3,15,NA,TGCGCCAGCAGCCAAGATGGCGACGTAACGGGAGTGCAGTATTTT,CASSQDGDVTGVQYF
TRBV30,NA,TRBJ1-2,12,TRBD1,TGTGCCTGGGGACAGGACGGCTACGGCTACACCTTC,CAWGQDGYGYTF
TRBV6-6,NA,TRBJ2-1,12,NA,TGTGCCAGCAGTTACTCGGTCAATGAGCAGTTCTTC,CASSYSVNEQFF
TRBV6-6,NA,TRBJ2-7,15,NA,TGTGCCAGCAGTTCCGGGACGGACCTGTCCTACGAGCAGTACTTC,CASSSGTDLSYEQYF
TRBV5-1,NA,TRBJ2-7,16,TRBD2,TGCGCCAGCAGCTTGGAAATGGGACTAGCGGCACACGAGCAGTACTTC,CASSLEMGLAAHEQYF
TRBV7-2,NA,TRBJ1-1,15,NA,TGTGCCAGCACCAAAGTAAGTTGGGGGAACACTGAAGCTTTCTTT,CASTKVSWGNTEAFF
TRBV6-1,NA,TRBJ2-5,14,TRBD2,TGTGCCAGCAGTCTACTAGCGGGAGAAGAGACCCAGTACTTC,CASSLLAGEETQYF
TRBV5-6,NA,TRBJ2-7,17,TRBD1,TGTGCCAGCAGCCTAATTCCCTGGGGACAGGCGGCCTACGAGCAGTACTTC,CASSLIPWGQAAYEQYF
TRBV28,NA,TRBJ2-7,15,TRBD1,TGTGCCAGCAGTTTACTGGGACAGGGCATATACGAGCAGTACTTC,CASSLLGQGIYEQYF
TRBV6-5,once,TRBJ2-2,15,NA,TGTGCCAGCAGTTACGGAGATTCGAACACCGGGGAGCTGTTTTTT,CASSYGDSNTGELFF
TRBV25-1,NA,TRBJ2-1,14,NA,TGTGCCAGCAGGAAGAGGGGGGACTACAATGAGCAGTTCTTC,CASRKRGDYNEQFF
TRBV13,NA,TRBJ2-7,13,NA,TGTGCCAGCAGCTTAGGTCTCTCCTACGAGCAGTACTTC,CASSLGLSYEQYF
TRBV30,NA,TRBJ2-7,13,TRBD1,TGTGCCTGGAGTTCGACAGGGGGGTACGAGCAGTACTTC,CAWSSTGGYEQYF
TRBV27,few,TRBJ2-5,14,NA,TGTGCCAGCAGTTTATTAGGTTTCGGGGAGACCCAGTACTTC,CASSLLGFGETQYF
TRBV5-6,NA,TRBJ2-1,15,NA,TGTGCCAGCAGCTTGGGCCGGAGCTCCTACAATGAGCAGTTCTTC,CASSLGRSSYNEQFF
TRBV11-1,NA,TRBJ2-2,14,NA,TGTGCCACCACGAGGGGACCGAACACCGGGGAGCTGTTTTTT,CATTRGPNTGELFF
TRBV4-1,NA,TRBJ1-4,15,NA,TGCGCCAGCAGCCAAGTGTCAGGGCCAAATGAAAAACTGTTTTTT,CASSQVSGPNEKLFF
TRBV4-1,NA,TRBJ2-7,15,TRBD1,TGCGCCAGCAGCCCAGGGACAGGGGGCCCCTACGAGCAGTACTTC,CASSPGTGGPYEQYF
TRBV6-5,NA,TRBJ2-1,15,TRBD2,TGTGCCAGCACCGGACTAGCGGGGAACTACAATGAGCAGTTCTTC,CASTGLAGNYNEQFF
TRBV30,once,TRBJ2-2,14,NA,TGTGGGGCCCGCGGGGAGGTGAACACCGGGGAGCTGTTTTTT,CGARGEVNTGELFF
TRBV19,NA,TRBJ1-6,14,TRBD1,TGTGCCAGTAGTCCGTGGACAGGGGATTCACCCCTCCACTTT,CASSPWTGDSPLHF
TRBV11-3,NA,TRBJ2-1,15,TRBD2,TGTGCCAGCAGCCAAAGCGGGGGGGGTCACAATGAGCAGTTCTTC,CASSQSGGGHNEQFF
TRBV19,NA,TRBJ1-5,15,TRBD1,TGTGCCAGTAGTACCTACACAGGGGTCAATCAGCCCCAGCATTTT,CASSTYTGVNQPQHF
TRBV10-3,few,TRBJ1-1,12,NA,TGTGCCATCAGTGACCAGGACGGAGAAGCTTTCTTT,CAISDQDGEAFF
TRBV30,NA,TRBJ2-1,16,TRBD2,TGTGCCTGGATCCTGACTAGCGGGAATCCCTACAATGAGCAGTTCTTC,CAWILTSGNPYNEQFF
TRBV7-8,NA,TRBJ2-7,15,NA,TGTGCCAGCAGCTTAGCCCTTTCGGCAGGGTACGAGCAGTACTTC,CASSLALSAGYEQYF
TRBV6-1,NA,TRBJ2-2,18,TRBD2,TGTGCCAGCAGTGAATATTGGGGAGGGCCAGCGAACACCGGGGAGCTGTTTTTT,CASSEYWGGPANTGELFF
TRBV5-6,NA,TRBJ2-1,13,TRBD1,TGTGCCAGCCAGGACAGGAGGCAGGGTGAGCAGTTCTTC,CASQDRRQGEQFF
TRBV19,NA,TRBJ2-3,15,NA,TGTGCCAGTAGTATCAGTGCGGGGCTCACAGATACGCAGTATTTT,CASSISAGLTDTQYF
TRBV6-5,once,TRBJ2-7,15,TRBD2,TGTGCCAGCAGCTTGACTAGCGGGAGCTCCTACGAGCAGTACTTC,CASSLTSGSSYEQYF
TRBV28,NA,TRBJ2-5,17,TRBD1,TGTGCCAGCAGTTTCTCTGGGACAGGGGGCGGACAAGAGACCCAGTACTTC,CASSFSGTGGGQETQYF
TRBV6-5,NA,TRBJ1-2,13,NA,TGTGCCTCTTCAGGGCCCTTTTTCTATGGCTACACCTTC,CASSGPFFYGYTF
TRBV5-8,NA,TRBJ1-3,18,NA,TGTGCCAGCAGCCTTCTTAGCTATCCTACCGCGGTCGGAAACACCATATATTTT,CASSLLSYPTAVGNTIYF
TRBV9,once,TRBJ2-3,17,TRBD1,TGTGCCAGCAGCGGGTTCCCTTGGACAGGGGGTACAGATACGCAGTATTTT,CASSGFPWTGGTDTQYF
TRBV5-4,NA,TRBJ2-3,17,TRBD2,TGTGCCAGCAGCACTCGGACTAGCGGGAGGGGAACAGATACGCAGTATTTT,CASSTRTSGRGTDTQYF
TRBV7-8,NA,TRBJ1-1,15,NA,TGTGCCAGCAGCCCAAACGCGGCGGGGCACACTGAAGCTTTCTTT,CASSPNAAGHTEAFF
TRBV10-3,NA,TRBJ2-5,17,TRBD2,TGTGCCATCAGCCCTCTGGAACTAGCGGGAAGTAGGGAGACCCAGTACTTC,CAISPLELAGSRETQYF
TRBV9,once,TRBJ2-3,13,NA,TGTGCCAGCAGTCCCCCGTACACAGATACGCAGTATTTT,CASSPPYTDTQYF
TRBV10-1,NA,TRBJ2-7,14,NA,TGCGCCAGCAGTGAGACGGCAGGGGCTAACGAGCAGTACTTC,CASSETAGANEQYF
TRBV29-1,NA,TRBJ2-7,13,TRBD1,TGCAGCGCCCGGGGACAGGGGGTTAACGAGCAGTACTTC,CSARGQGVNEQYF
TRBV27,NA,TRBJ1-6,14,NA,TGTGCCAGCAGTTTAGCAATTGGGTATTCACCCCTCCACTTT,CASSLAIGYSPLHF
TRBV11-2,NA,TRBJ2-5,13,NA,TGTGCCAGCAGCCCCCCGGTCGGCGTTCCCCAGTACTTC,CASSPPVGVPQYF
TRBV19,NA,TRBJ2-7,13,NA,TGTGCCAGTAGTGGGGTTCCCGCCTACGAGCAGTACTTC,CASSGVPAYEQYF
TRBV7-2,NA,TRBJ2-3,13,NA,TGTGCCCTCAGGGAAAGAGGCACAGATACGCAGTATTTT,CALRERGTDTQYF
TRBV7-9,NA,TRBJ2-2,18,NA,TGTGCCAGCAGCTCCCGTCTGATAGATCCGGCGAACACCGGGGAGCTGTTTTTT,CASSSRLIDPANTGELFF
TRBV7-3,NA,TRBJ2-2,14,NA,TGTGCCAGCAGCTACATTGGGGGAGCCGGGGAGCTGTTTTTT,CASSYIGGAGELFF
TRBV5-6,NA,TRBJ2-2,13,NA,TGTGCCAGCAGCCCGTCACCCCCCGGGGAGCTGTTTTTT,CASSPSPPGELFF
TRBV28,NA,TRBJ1-1,12,NA,TGTGCCAGCAGTGTCGGGGGCACTGAAGCTTTCTTT,CASSVGGTEAFF
TRBV2,NA,TRBJ1-3,15,NA,TGTGCCAGCAGGGGGGACGTACACTCCGGAAACACCATATATTTT,CASRGDVHSGNTIYF
TRBV27,NA,TRBJ2-2,14,NA,TGTGCCAGCAGTTTGACTCCCAACACCGGGGAGCTGTTTTTT,CASSLTPNTGELFF